This paragraph reports one T cell receptor beta chain. Some clones are missing from TCRdb's copy, which holds only in-frame ones; the method was immunoSEQ multiplex PCR. The table lists over 250,000 clones, 88% of them singletons. Trimming took 0 bases from V and 7 from J; bases not matched to a gene: 8. Per the germline V gene, CDR1 is SGDLS and CDR2 is YYNGEE. This CDR3 is 16 amino acids long. The sample is drawn from a study of blood T cell repertoires in COVID-19. The TCR sequence derives from a man in his fifties or sixties who had recovered from COVID-19. Sequenced: peripheral blood. The chain uses TRBV9 and TRBJ2-1; 9 nucleotides match TRBD2. The CDR3 reads CASSVATAGGPNEQFF. For the CDR3, the DNA is TGTGCCAGCAGCGTAGCTACGGCGGGGGGGCCGAATGAGCAGTTCTTC.